Below, 29 T cell receptor beta chains from the same sample are listed, as sequenced in a study of blood T cells in healthy people across ages. The authors ran a second PCR of about 6 to 11 cycles using a sample-barcoded 5' primer and a J-beta primer mix. TCRdb re-called the 5' RACE reads through MiXCR, storing one row per CDR3 protein. In the table there are approximately 1,000,000 distinct CDR3 sequences, roughly 45% of which are singletons. The sample taken for sequencing was blood. The receptors come from a woman aged 60 to 75 in good health.

This chain joins TRBV28 and TRBJ2-3, with 8 bases that match TRBD2. This CDR3 contains 18 residues. Germline trimming cut 2 bases from V and 2 bases from J; bases unmatched to any gene: 12. CDR1 and CDR2 (germline): MDHEN, SYDVKM. The CDR3 sequence is CASSLGWSASGFTDTQYF. The CDR3 DNA is TGTGCCAGCAGTTTAGGTTGGTCGGCTAGCGGGTTCACAGATACGCAGTATTTT.

The chain recombines TRBV6-1 with TRBJ2-7; no clear D. CDR1 and CDR2 (germline): MNHNS, SASEGT. This CDR3 is built from 12 residues. The germline V and J ends were trimmed by 2 bases and 4 bases, with 6 bases remaining between them. In DNA, the CDR3 is TGTGCCAGCAGTGAAATATGGTACGAGCAGTACTTC. Protein: CASSEIWYEQYF.

The gene calls are TRBV7-2 and TRBJ2-3; 7 nucleotides line up with TRBD2. CDR3 length: 16 amino acids. V lost 5 bases, J lost 7 bases, and 15 bases stayed unmatched. In germline, CDR1 is SGHTA, CDR2 FQGNSA. The CDR3 nucleotides read TGTGCCAGCAGCCCTCGGGGGGACGGGAGAAGGTATACGCAGTATTTT. As protein: CASSPRGDGRRYTQYF.

The V gene is TRBV25-1, the J gene TRBJ2-5; D possibly corresponds to TRBD1 (5 bases). Trimming stripped 7 bases from V and 5 bases from J, with 17 bases between. Germline-derived CDR1 and CDR2 are MGHDK and SYGVNS. This CDR3 is built from 14 residues. CDR3 amino acids: CASIGDFIKETQYF. The CDR3 DNA reads TGTGCCAGCATAGGGGATTTTATAAAGGAGACCCAGTACTTC.

This clonotype was picked up a small number of times. The chain links TRBV4-1 to TRBJ2-3; D gene unclear. CDR3 length equals 15 residues. V lost 0 bases to trimming and J lost 5 bases, with 12 bases between them. Germline values: CDR1 MGHRA, CDR2 YSYEKL. The CDR3 nucleotides read TGCGCCAGCAGCCAAGATATCCAGGCCCTAGATACGCAGTATTTT. Translation gives CASSQDIQALDTQYF.

This clonotype has more than one count but fewer than ten. This sequence joins TRBV28 and TRBJ2-6, with TRBD2 matching 7 bases. J lost 0 bases, V lost 2 bases, and 10 bases had no gene match. This CDR3 has 19 amino acids. Germline values: CDR1 MDHEN, CDR2 SYDVKM. DNA of the CDR3: TGTGCCAGCAGTTTAAGTACCGCGGGAGCACTCTCTGGGGCCAACGTCCTGACTTTC. Amino acid sequence: CASSLSTAGALSGANVLTF.

This chain connects TRBV29-1 to TRBJ2-3, with D hard to call. The CDR3 length is 15 residues. Germline V lookup: CDR1 SQVTM, CDR2 ANQGSEA. V was clipped by 4 bases and J by 2 bases, with 16 bases between them. The CDR3 region is CSVGTPTVLTDTQYF. DNA for the CDR3: TGCAGCGTTGGGACCCCCACAGTTCTCACAGATACGCAGTATTTT.

V gene TRBV7-9 combines with J gene TRBJ2-3; TRBD2 agrees at 10 bases. This CDR3 has 18 residues. Trimming at V came to 1 base and at J to 2 bases, leaving 9 bases not matched to a gene. From germline, CDR1 is SEHNR and CDR2 FQNEAQ (reference sequence). The CDR3 loop reads CASSLGVGSGRATDTQYF. The DNA of the CDR3 is TGTGCCAGCAGCTTAGGTGTGGGCAGCGGGAGGGCCACAGATACGCAGTATTTT. Complete variable domain (other parts from reference TRBV7-9 and TRBJ2-3): DTGVSQNPRHKITKRGQNVTFRCDPISEHNRLYWYRQTLGQGPEFLTYFQNEAQLEKSRLLSDRFSAERPKGSFSTLEIQRTEQGDSAMYLCASSLGVGSGRATDTQYFGPGTRLTVL.

The gene calls are TRBV20-1 and TRBJ2-7, with 7 bases identical to TRBD2. The CDR3 runs to 15 residues. From germline, CDR1 is DFQATT and CDR2 SNEGSKA (reference sequence). The ends lost 6 bases at V and 5 bases at J; junction bases unmatched: 16. The CDR3 reads CSAPKPQLAMDEQYF. The CDR3 DNA reads TGCAGTGCACCCAAGCCCCAACTAGCGATGGACGAGCAGTACTTC.

The rearrangement joins TRBV7-9 to TRBJ2-5; 8 bases align to TRBD2. V was pared by 1 base and J by 4 bases, with 8 bases of the junction left unmatched. Germline lookup yields CDR1 SEHNR and CDR2 FQNEAQ (reference sequence). The CDR3 consists of 16 residues. CDR3 sequence: CASSLVPSGFLETQYF. The CDR3, as DNA: TGTGCCAGCAGCTTAGTTCCTAGCGGGTTTTTAGAGACCCAGTACTTC. Drawing the rest from reference TRBV7-9 and TRBJ2-5, the complete variable domain is DTGVSQNPRHKITKRGQNVTFRCDPISEHNRLYWYRQTLGQGPEFLTYFQNEAQLEKSRLLSDRFSAERPKGSFSTLEIQRTEQGDSAMYLCASSLVPSGFLETQYFGPGTRLLVL.

This clonotype was seen more than once but under ten times. The chain has TRBV5-1 and TRBJ2-3, with TRBD2 matching over 12 bases. This CDR3 region has 15 residues. The V and J ends lost 5 bases and 3 bases, in that order; junction bases with no gene match: 4. In germline, CDR1 is SGHRS, CDR2 YFSETQ. CDR3 coding DNA: TGCGCCAGCAGTACGACTAGCGGGAGAACAGATACGCAGTATTTT. Encoded protein: CASSTTSGRTDTQYF.

This clonotype was seen only a few times. The rearrangement joins TRBV28 to TRBJ2-5; TRBD2 matches at 8 bases. This CDR3 spans 15 amino acids. The junction had 7 bases not matched to a gene; V was cut back by 4 bases and J by 3 bases. Germline CDR1 is MDHEN and CDR2 is SYDVKM. CDR3 bases: TGTGCCAGCAGTTCCCTGACTAGCGCCGAAGAGACCCAGTACTTC. Translated, it gives CASSSLTSAEETQYF.

The chain carries TRBV12-3 or TRBV12-4 and TRBJ2-1, with D possibly called TRBD1 or TRBD2 (5 bases each). The J call may not be correct, given that the DNA end is closer to TRBJ2-7. The CDR3 is 16 residues long. CDR3 DNA sequence: TGTGCCAGCAGTTTGGAGATCGGGACCACCTACAATGAGCAGTACTTC. Its protein product is CASSLEIGTTYNEQYF.

This clonotype was picked up a small number of times. This sequence joins TRBV27 and TRBJ2-7; 10 positions match TRBD2. This CDR3 is built from 13 residues. Trimming cost V 9 bases and J 0 bases; bases outside gene matches: 2. Germline-derived CDR1 and CDR2 are MNHEY and SMNVEV (reference sequence). CDR3 protein: CASASGSSYEQYF. The CDR3 region has the DNA TGTGCCAGTGCTAGCGGGAGCTCCTACGAGCAGTACTTC.

The table lists this clonotype with a count of one. The V call is TRBV6-5, the J call TRBJ1-2; D gene uncertain. The V end lost 6 bases, the J end lost 2 bases, and 13 bases lay between the germline ends. CDR1 and CDR2 from the germline V gene are MNHEY and SVGAGI. The CDR3 length is 14 residues. The chain's CDR3 is CASSPYQGNYGYTF. CDR3 nucleotides: TGTGCCAGCAGCCCCTACCAAGGGAACTATGGCTACACCTTC.

This clonotype is a singleton in its sample. A much larger clone sits a single nucleotide away, making a read error possible. V usage is TRBV7-2 and J usage is TRBJ2-7; D may correspond to TRBD1 or TRBD2 (5 bases each). The CDR3 runs 15 residues. The V gene's germline CDR1 is SGHTA and CDR2 FQGNSA. This CDR3 reads CASSLRDESSDEQYF. The CDR3 DNA reads TGTGCCAGCAGCTTAAGGGACGAGAGCTCCGACGAGCAGTACTTC.

The chain employs TRBV10-2 and TRBJ2-1; 11 bases align to TRBD2. The V gene end was trimmed by 3 bases and the J gene end by 4 bases; junction bases not matched to a gene: 2. The CDR3 has 15 residues. Germline values: CDR1 WSHSY, CDR2 SAAADI. Here the CDR3 DNA reads TGCGCCAGCAGTGACGTAGCGGGAGGGTACAATGAGCAGTTCTTC. Its translation: CASSDVAGGYNEQFF.

The rearrangement joins TRBV4-2 to TRBJ2-1; D call uncertain. Trimming took off 0 bases at V and 13 bases at J, with 25 bases between the two ends. CDR3 length: 17 amino acids. Germline CDR1 reads LGHNA; CDR2 reads YNFKEQ. The CDR3 sequence: CASSQDLNRGRGETQFF. The CDR3 coding sequence is TGTGCCAGCAGCCAAGATCTAAATAGAGGACGAGGCGAGACCCAGTTCTTC.

In its sample, this clonotype was seen a few times. The genes are TRBV5-1 and TRBJ1-3, with 9 bases that match TRBD1. Germline CDR1 is SGHRS and CDR2 is YFSETQ. CDR3 length: 14 amino acids. The V gene end was trimmed by 4 bases and the J gene end by 4 bases; junction bases not matched to a gene: 3. The CDR3 reads CASSRGQGGNTIYF. The CDR3 DNA is TGCGCCAGCAGCCGAGGACAGGGGGGAAACACCATATATTTT.

With respect to this clonotype: The junction and the germline gene differ at one end; a read error may be behind it. The rearrangement uses TRBV5-1 and TRBJ1-1, with TRBD1 identical over 9 bases. CDR1 and CDR2 from the germline V gene are SGHRS and YFSETQ. This CDR3 comprises 15 residues. The CDR3 DNA sequence: TGCGCCAGCAGCCCCGCGACAGGGGGTCCCACTGAGGCTTTCTTT. It codes for CASSPATGGPTEAFF.

CDR3 sequence: CASSLTWRQSNNEQFF. In DNA, the CDR3 is TGTGCCAGCAGCTTAACGTGGCGCCAATCCAACAATGAGCAGTTCTTC. The rearrangement uses TRBV7-3 and TRBJ2-1; no firm D call. The CDR3 extends over 16 amino acids. The germline V gene has CDR1 SGHTA and CDR2 FQGTGA. Trimming took 0 bases from V and 5 from J, leaving 14 bases between them.

This clonotype was seen a handful of times. The chain couples TRBV20-1 to TRBJ1-2; 11 bases are a match to TRBD1. The CDR3 spans 16 residues. Germline V gene sequence: CDR1 DFQATT, CDR2 SNEGSKA (reference sequence). V trimming: 4 bases; J trimming: 8 bases; junction bases outside the gene matches: 15. The chain's CDR3 is CSAKPPSGTGGRGYTF. The DNA for the CDR3 is TGCAGTGCTAAACCGCCTTCCGGGACAGGGGGTAGGGGCTACACCTTC.

The chain combines TRBV7-2 with TRBJ1-6, with D uncertain. The CDR3 length is 12 residues. The germline V and J ends were trimmed by 2 bases and 11 bases, with 7 bases remaining between them. CDR1 is SGHTA, CDR2 FQGNSA, per germline. As DNA, the CDR3 is TGTGCCAGCAGCTTAAAACCTCCACCCCTCCACTTT. Amino acids: CASSLKPPPLHF.

The chain links TRBV7-3 to TRBJ1-2; D may be TRBD1 (5 bases). V was pared by 1 base and J by 8 bases, with 14 bases between. CDR1 and CDR2 (germline): SGHTA, FQGTGA. The CDR3 is 14 residues long. In DNA form, the CDR3 reads TGTGCCAGCAGCTTAAGGGGGGGGGTGAACGGCTACACCTTC. Translated, it gives CASSLRGGVNGYTF.

This clonotype was counted only a few times. The chain couples TRBV15 to TRBJ2-7; D unclear. Germline V gives CDR1 LNHNV, CDR2 YYDKDF (reference sequence). Trimming stripped 6 bases from V and 2 bases from J, with 20 bases between. The CDR3 is 16 residues long. CDR3 DNA sequence: TGTGCCACCAGTTCCCTTAGCTTCGGCCCCGCCTACGAGCAGTACTTC. Translated: CATSSLSFGPAYEQYF. The full variable domain, in which reference TRBV15 and TRBJ2-7 provide the parts outside the CDR3, is DAMVIQNPRYQVTQFGKPVTLSCSQTLNHNVMYWYQQKSSQAPKLLFHYYDKDFNNEADTPDNFQSRRPNTSFCFLDIRSPGLGDTAMYLCATSSLSFGPAYEQYFGPGTRLTVT.

This clonotype was seen only a few times. The chain has TRBV27 and TRBJ2-1; 11 positions agree with TRBD2. CDR1 is MNHEY and CDR2 is SMNVEV in the germline V gene (reference sequence). The CDR3 has 17 amino acids. The V gene end was trimmed by 4 bases and the J gene end by 4 bases; junction bases not matched to a gene: 9. The CDR3 DNA follows: TGTGCCAGCAGTTCCCCTTCCCGACTAGCGGGGTACAATGAGCAGTTCTTC. It is translated as CASSSPSRLAGYNEQFF.

CDR3 DNA: TGTGCCAGCAGCGAAAATTCCCGAGGGACTCGCGAGGCAGATACGCAGTATTTT. Translated: CASSENSRGTREADTQYF. This sequence joins TRBV21-1 and TRBJ2-3; the listed D gene, TRBD2, was not tested against the DNA. TRBV21-1 has pseudogene status. This CDR3 spans 18 amino acids.

This rearrangement joins TRBV18 to TRBJ2-7; D gene ambiguous. The CDR3 spans 15 residues. CDR1 and CDR2 (germline): KGHSH, LQKENI. V lost 1 base and J lost 2, with 12 bases in between. Written as DNA, the CDR3 is TGTGCCAGCTCACCACGGGTGGACGGAACCTACGAGCAGTACTTC. This encodes CASSPRVDGTYEQYF.

The CDR3 protein is CASRQDGAPSQPQHF. In DNA form, the CDR3 reads TGTGCCAGCAGACAGGACGGAGCCCCCAGTCAGCCCCAGCATTTT. The V call is TRBV6-2 or TRBV6-3, the J call TRBJ1-5, with D possibly matching TRBD1 (5 bases). Germline V lookup: CDR1 MNHEY, CDR2 SVGEGT. This CDR3 is built from 15 residues. V lost 6 bases and J lost 6, with 18 bases in between.